This is a list of T cell receptor beta chains from one sample in a study of blood T cell repertoires in COVID-19. TCRdb's table, derived via immunoSEQ multiplex PCR, lists solely in-frame clones and lacks some. The sample records a few hundred thousand clones, less than 95% being singletons. Sequencing used PBMCs or T cells enriched from blood (not recorded which). These receptors were obtained from a man aged 18 to 30 who had recovered from COVID-19. The CDR3 runs from the conserved cysteine through the conserved F or W. Each record gives: D gene, V gene, J gene, clone size, CDR3 DNA, CDR3 protein. A D gene is named only where the DNA matches it firmly. Expanded clones are given a class, and other clones once, few, many or no size at all.

d_gene: NA; v_gene: TRBV19; j_gene: TRBJ2-2; abundance: NA; CDR3nt: TGTGCCAGTAGCCCGAACAGATACACCGGGGAGCTGTTTTTT; CDR3aa: CASSPNRYTGELFF
d_gene: TRBD1; v_gene: TRBV12-3/TRBV12-4; j_gene: TRBJ1-1; abundance: NA; CDR3nt: TGTGCCAGCAGTTTAGAGACAGGGCGCGGAGCTTTCTTT; CDR3aa: CASSLETGRGAFF
d_gene: NA; v_gene: TRBV10-3; j_gene: TRBJ1-6; abundance: NA; CDR3nt: TGTGCCATCAGAGAACAGGGTGGCGGTAATTCACCCCTCCACTTT; CDR3aa: CAIREQGGGNSPLHF
d_gene: TRBD1; v_gene: TRBV29-1; j_gene: TRBJ1-1; abundance: NA; CDR3nt: TGCAGCGTGACAGGGATGAACACTGAAGCTTTCTTT; CDR3aa: CSVTGMNTEAFF
d_gene: TRBD2; v_gene: TRBV5-4; j_gene: TRBJ2-5; abundance: NA; CDR3nt: TGTGCCAGCAGCTCAGGGGGACTAGCGGGGGCCCAGGGGGCCCAGTACTTC; CDR3aa: CASSSGGLAGAQGAQYF
d_gene: TRBD1; v_gene: TRBV9; j_gene: TRBJ1-1; abundance: NA; CDR3nt: TGTGCCAGCAGCGTAGGACAGGGTAGCACTGAAGCTTTCTTT; CDR3aa: CASSVGQGSTEAFF
d_gene: NA; v_gene: TRBV9; j_gene: TRBJ1-1; abundance: NA; CDR3nt: TGTGCCAGCAGCGTTTTGCAGGGGATGAACACTGAAGCTTTCTTT; CDR3aa: CASSVLQGMNTEAFF
d_gene: TRBD2; v_gene: TRBV7-3; j_gene: TRBJ2-3; abundance: NA; CDR3nt: TGTGCCAGCAGCTTAAACTCGTTCGGGACTAGCTCTAGCACAGATACGCAGTATTTT; CDR3aa: CASSLNSFGTSSSTDTQYF
d_gene: NA; v_gene: TRBV6-5; j_gene: TRBJ1-1; abundance: NA; CDR3nt: TGTGCCAGCAGTTCCCCGTATGGCAGGGGGAACACTGAAGCTTTCTTT; CDR3aa: CASSSPYGRGNTEAFF
d_gene: TRBD1; v_gene: TRBV11-2; j_gene: TRBJ1-2; abundance: NA; CDR3nt: TGTGCCAGCAGCGCCATCGACAGGGTCGGTGGCTACACCTTC; CDR3aa: CASSAIDRVGGYTF
d_gene: NA; v_gene: TRBV2; j_gene: TRBJ2-3; abundance: NA; CDR3nt: TGTGCCAGCAGTGAGTCGAGGCAGTATTTT; CDR3aa: CASSESRQYF
d_gene: NA; v_gene: TRBV9; j_gene: TRBJ2-1; abundance: NA; CDR3nt: TGTGCCAGCAGCCCCCCAGGGGCCACCTACAATGAGCAGTTCTTC; CDR3aa: CASSPPGATYNEQFF
d_gene: NA; v_gene: TRBV7-9; j_gene: TRBJ1-1; abundance: NA; CDR3nt: TGTGCCAGCAGCTTAACGGCGGATTCCACTGAAGCTTTCTTT; CDR3aa: CASSLTADSTEAFF
d_gene: NA; v_gene: TRBV19; j_gene: TRBJ2-7; abundance: NA; CDR3nt: TGTGCCAGTAGTTATGGTGGCACAGGTTCCTACGAGCAGTACTTC; CDR3aa: CASSYGGTGSYEQYF
d_gene: NA; v_gene: TRBV5-1; j_gene: TRBJ2-3; abundance: NA; CDR3nt: TGCGCCAGCAGCTTTGCGGGGACCACAGATACGCAGTATTTT; CDR3aa: CASSFAGTTDTQYF
d_gene: NA; v_gene: TRBV7-9; j_gene: TRBJ1-3; abundance: NA; CDR3nt: TGTGCCAGCAGTCGAATAGAACAGGGCTCTGGAAACACCATATATTTT; CDR3aa: CASSRIEQGSGNTIYF
d_gene: TRBD1; v_gene: TRBV7-8; j_gene: TRBJ1-2; abundance: NA; CDR3nt: TGTGCCAGCAGCTTAGCCGGGACAGGCTATGGCTACACCTTC; CDR3aa: CASSLAGTGYGYTF
d_gene: TRBD1; v_gene: TRBV6-5; j_gene: TRBJ2-7; abundance: NA; CDR3nt: TGTGCCAGCAGTCCGGGACAGGGGGCCTACGAGCAGTACTTC; CDR3aa: CASSPGQGAYEQYF
d_gene: TRBD1; v_gene: TRBV7-9; j_gene: TRBJ1-5; abundance: once; CDR3nt: TGTGCCAGCAGCCGATCCGGGACAGTCAATCAGCCCCAGCATTTT; CDR3aa: CASSRSGTVNQPQHF
d_gene: NA; v_gene: TRBV28; j_gene: TRBJ2-7; abundance: NA; CDR3nt: TGTGCCAGCAGTCCCAGGGTTAGCTCCTACGAGCAGTACTTC; CDR3aa: CASSPRVSSYEQYF
d_gene: TRBD2; v_gene: TRBV5-4; j_gene: TRBJ2-2; abundance: NA; CDR3nt: TGTGCCAGCAGCTCACAACTAGCGGACACCGGGGAGCTGTTTTTT; CDR3aa: CASSSQLADTGELFF
d_gene: TRBD1; v_gene: TRBV11-2; j_gene: TRBJ2-2; abundance: NA; CDR3nt: TGTGCCAGCAGTCCCGGCGTCAGGGGGCGCACCGGGGAGCTGTTTTTT; CDR3aa: CASSPGVRGRTGELFF
d_gene: TRBD1; v_gene: TRBV11-2; j_gene: TRBJ1-3; abundance: few; CDR3nt: TGTGCCAGCAGCACTGACAGGGGATCAGGAAACACCATATATTTT; CDR3aa: CASSTDRGSGNTIYF
d_gene: NA; v_gene: TRBV10-3; j_gene: TRBJ1-2; abundance: NA; CDR3nt: TGTGCCATCAGTGAGGCACAGGGTAACTATGGCTACACCTTC; CDR3aa: CAISEAQGNYGYTF
d_gene: NA; v_gene: TRBV3-1/TRBV3-2; j_gene: TRBJ1-2; abundance: NA; CDR3nt: TGTGCCAGCAGCCCTTTTCGGACCAGGGGATTCGGCTACACCTTC; CDR3aa: CASSPFRTRGFGYTF
d_gene: NA; v_gene: TRBV11-2; j_gene: TRBJ2-7; abundance: NA; CDR3nt: TGTGCCAGCAGTACGGGGTCCTACGAGCAGTACTTC; CDR3aa: CASSTGSYEQYF
d_gene: TRBD1; v_gene: TRBV13; j_gene: TRBJ1-5; abundance: NA; CDR3nt: TGTGCCAGCAGCCCCGGGACAGGGTCTCAGCCCCAGCATTTT; CDR3aa: CASSPGTGSQPQHF
d_gene: NA; v_gene: TRBV7-3; j_gene: TRBJ1-1; abundance: NA; CDR3nt: TGTGCCAGCGCATTAGCGGGAGATACTGAAGCTTTCTTT; CDR3aa: CASALAGDTEAFF
d_gene: NA; v_gene: TRBV10-3; j_gene: TRBJ2-2; abundance: NA; CDR3nt: TGTGCCATCAGTGAGTCGACTGGCACCGGGGAGCTGTTTTTT; CDR3aa: CAISESTGTGELFF
d_gene: NA; v_gene: TRBV27; j_gene: TRBJ1-5; abundance: NA; CDR3nt: TGTGCCAGCCGTAGCGTGAGGTCCGGCCTCAATCAGCCCCAGCATTTT; CDR3aa: CASRSVRSGLNQPQHF
d_gene: NA; v_gene: TRBV28; j_gene: TRBJ1-2; abundance: once; CDR3nt: TGTGCCAGCAGCTCATTACGGACAGCGAAAGGCTACACCTTC; CDR3aa: CASSSLRTAKGYTF
d_gene: NA; v_gene: TRBV3-1/TRBV3-2; j_gene: TRBJ1-2; abundance: NA; CDR3nt: TGTGCCAGCAGCCAAGGCTTTAGGGAGGAGGCCTATGGCTACACCTTC; CDR3aa: CASSQGFREEAYGYTF
d_gene: TRBD2; v_gene: TRBV28; j_gene: TRBJ2-2; abundance: NA; CDR3nt: TGTGCCAGCAGTGGGACTAGCGGGAACACCGGGGAGCTGTTTTTT; CDR3aa: CASSGTSGNTGELFF
d_gene: TRBD1; v_gene: TRBV15; j_gene: TRBJ2-1; abundance: NA; CDR3nt: TGTGCCACCAGCAGAGGGGGGACAGTAATAGGCAATGAGCAGTTCTTC; CDR3aa: CATSRGGTVIGNEQFF
d_gene: NA; v_gene: TRBV19; j_gene: TRBJ1-2; abundance: NA; CDR3nt: TGTGCCAGTAGTAGTTTTAGCCCCAACTATGGCTACACCTTC; CDR3aa: CASSSFSPNYGYTF
d_gene: TRBD2; v_gene: TRBV6-5; j_gene: TRBJ2-5; abundance: NA; CDR3nt: TGTGCCAGCAGTTACGGAGCGGGGGGCCAAGAGACCCAGTACTTC; CDR3aa: CASSYGAGGQETQYF